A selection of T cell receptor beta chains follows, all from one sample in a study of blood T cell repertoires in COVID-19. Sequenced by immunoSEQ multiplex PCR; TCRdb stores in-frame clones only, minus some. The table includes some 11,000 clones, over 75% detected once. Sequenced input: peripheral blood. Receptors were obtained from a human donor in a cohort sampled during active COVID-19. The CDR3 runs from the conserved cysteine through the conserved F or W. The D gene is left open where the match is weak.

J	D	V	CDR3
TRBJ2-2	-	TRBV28	CASSLNWAAGELFF
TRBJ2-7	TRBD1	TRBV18	CASSPGTDYEQYF
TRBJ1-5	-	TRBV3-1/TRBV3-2	CASSQDTGDGQPQHF
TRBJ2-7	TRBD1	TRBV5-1	CASSMTGGRYEQYF
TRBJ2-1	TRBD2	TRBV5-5	CASSWSGTSENEQFF
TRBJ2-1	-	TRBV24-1	CATSLRFDEQFF
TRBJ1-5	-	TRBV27	CASNRADSNQPQHF
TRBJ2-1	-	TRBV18	CASSPPPSGEQFF
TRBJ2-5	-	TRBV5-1	CASSTTVQAQETQYF
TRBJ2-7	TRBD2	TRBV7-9	CASSLLSTSGRPYEQYF
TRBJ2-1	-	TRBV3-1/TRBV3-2	CASSPRGLPADEQFF
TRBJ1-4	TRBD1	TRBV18	CASSPGQDRLFF
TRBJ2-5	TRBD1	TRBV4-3	CASSRDRGDQETQYF
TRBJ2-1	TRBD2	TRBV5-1	CASSLELAPRNEQFF
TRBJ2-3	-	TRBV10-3	CAISLPPSQNTDTQYF
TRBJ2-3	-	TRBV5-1	CASSLGPGEGTDTQYF
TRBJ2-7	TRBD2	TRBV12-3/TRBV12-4	CASSIAGVNEQYF
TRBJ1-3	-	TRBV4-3	CASSQDSRGSGNTIYF
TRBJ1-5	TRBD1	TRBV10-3	CAISEGQGANQPQHF
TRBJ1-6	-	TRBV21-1	CASSKPTGSDSPLHF
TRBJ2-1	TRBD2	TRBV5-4	CASSLSAGGTTYNEQFF
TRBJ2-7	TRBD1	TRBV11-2	CASTRDRDIEQYF
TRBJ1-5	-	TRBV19	CASSISTGLSNQPQHF
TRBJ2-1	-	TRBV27	CASSSRDNEQFF
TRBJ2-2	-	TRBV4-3	CASSQDGPSLMVTGELFF
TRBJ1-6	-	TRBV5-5	CASSFGQALHF
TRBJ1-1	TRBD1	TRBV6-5	CASSYPKGQGNTEAFF
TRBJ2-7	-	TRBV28	CASRSEGAGHEQYF
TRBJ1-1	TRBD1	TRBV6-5	CASSRDREGVTEAFF
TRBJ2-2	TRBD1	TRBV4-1	CASSRGQGLRTGELFF
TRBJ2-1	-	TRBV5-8	CASSTDSGSSYNEQFF
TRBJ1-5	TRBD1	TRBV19	CASSDRGQPQHF
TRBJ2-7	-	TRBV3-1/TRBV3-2	CASSQDLLATTYEQYF
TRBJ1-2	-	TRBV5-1	CASSLEGLGVGSGGYTF
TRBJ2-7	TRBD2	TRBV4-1	CASSQGVRAGAEQYF
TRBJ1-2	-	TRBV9	CASSASYGYTF
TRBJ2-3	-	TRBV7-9	CASSLGSSSTDTQYF
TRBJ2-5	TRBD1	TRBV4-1	CASSQDQGAETQYF
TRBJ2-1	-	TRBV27	CASSFFVHEQFF
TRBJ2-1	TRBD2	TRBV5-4	CASSLGLGTYNEQFF
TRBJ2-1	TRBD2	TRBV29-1	CSVDGTSGNYNEQFF
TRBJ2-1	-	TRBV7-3	CASSLTAGGHEQFF
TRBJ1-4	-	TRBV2	CASRRGGENEKLFF
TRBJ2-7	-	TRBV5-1	CASSYRTRGGYEQYF
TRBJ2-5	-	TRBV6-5	CASNRQNQETQYF
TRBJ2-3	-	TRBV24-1	CATRPKGLGTDTQYF
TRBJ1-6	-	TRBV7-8	CASSLKLNSPLHF
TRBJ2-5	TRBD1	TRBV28	CASRETGGRETQYF
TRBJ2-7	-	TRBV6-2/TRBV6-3	CASSPTSYEQYF
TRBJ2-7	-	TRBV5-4	CASSSGQNYEQYF
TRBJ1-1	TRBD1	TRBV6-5	CASSLQGIEAFF
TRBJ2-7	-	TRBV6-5	CASSPWGDGTYEQYF
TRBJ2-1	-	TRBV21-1	CASSGGTSGGPDEQFF
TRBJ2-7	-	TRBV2	CASRATGSEQYF
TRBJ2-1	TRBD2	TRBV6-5	CASSPTSEQAEQFF
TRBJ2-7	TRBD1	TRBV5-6	CASSLGDRRYEQYF